The present entry profiles one T cell receptor (beta chain) with its context. Its antigen remains unidentified. This CDR3 is built from 13 residues. From germline, CDR1 is MNHEY and CDR2 SVGAGI. Trimming took 9 bases from V and 5 from J, leaving 16 bases between them. These data are taken from a study of OX40 agonist ivuxolimab in advanced cancers. Overall study context: The patients got ivuxolimab, which is an agonistic anti-OX40 (CD134) antibody. A male proportion of just over 80% was recorded, with mean age around 64 years and range about 20 to 90. Study-wide points: Clonal expansion from baseline to week 6 occurred in both CD4+ and CD8+ T cells. Also showing low normalized T-cell clonal expansion were some of the nonresponders.

Assay: immunoSEQ multiplex PCR; the TCRdb copy retains only in-frame clones and omits some. The sample has some 80,000 clones, roughly 84% seen once. This receptor was identified in an adult with an advanced solid tumor such as melanoma, head and neck, liver or kidney cancer. The source was CD4+ or CD8+ T cells sorted from blood, collected in a trial of the OX40 agonist ivuxolimab. The J gene is TRBJ2-5, the V gene TRBV6-5; a weak D match, TRBD1 (5 bases). The CDR3 DNA reads TGTGCCAGTGCGGCAGGGTCGATCGAGACCCAGTACTTC. Residues: CASAAGSIETQYF.